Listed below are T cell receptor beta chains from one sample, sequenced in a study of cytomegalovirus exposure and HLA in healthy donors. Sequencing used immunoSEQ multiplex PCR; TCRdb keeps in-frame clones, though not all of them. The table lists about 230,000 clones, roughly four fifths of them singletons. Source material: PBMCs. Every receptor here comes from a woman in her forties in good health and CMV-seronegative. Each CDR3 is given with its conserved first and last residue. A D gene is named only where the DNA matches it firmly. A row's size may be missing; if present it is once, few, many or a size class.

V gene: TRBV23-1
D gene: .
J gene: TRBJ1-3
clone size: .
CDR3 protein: CASAPGQGNTIYF
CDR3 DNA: TGCGCCAGCGCCCCGGGGCAGGGGAACACCATATATTTT

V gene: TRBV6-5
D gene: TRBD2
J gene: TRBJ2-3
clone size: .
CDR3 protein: CASRYTSGGSTDTQYF
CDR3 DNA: TGTGCCAGCAGATACACTAGCGGGGGAAGCACAGATACGCAGTATTTT

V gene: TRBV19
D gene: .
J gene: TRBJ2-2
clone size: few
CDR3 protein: CATRGSSSSGELFF
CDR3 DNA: TGTGCCACCCGGGGATCGTCCTCGAGCGGGGAGCTGTTTTTT

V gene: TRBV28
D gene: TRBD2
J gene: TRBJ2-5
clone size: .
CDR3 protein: CASSPPQRGIQETQYF
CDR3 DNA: TGTGCCAGCAGTCCCCCCCAGCGGGGTATCCAAGAGACCCAGTACTTC

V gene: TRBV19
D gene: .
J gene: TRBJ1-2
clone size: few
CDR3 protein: CASTPLNYGYTF
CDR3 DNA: TGTGCCAGTACCCCCCTTAACTATGGCTACACCTTC

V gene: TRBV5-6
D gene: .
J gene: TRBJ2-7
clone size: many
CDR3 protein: CASSLGRSAYEQYF
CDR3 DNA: TGTGCCAGCAGCTTGGGCAGGTCGGCCTACGAGCAGTACTTC

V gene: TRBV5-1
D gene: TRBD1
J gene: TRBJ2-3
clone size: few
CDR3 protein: CASSLGGTGAADTQYF
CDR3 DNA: TGCGCCAGCAGCTTGGGGGGGACAGGGGCCGCAGATACGCAGTATTTT

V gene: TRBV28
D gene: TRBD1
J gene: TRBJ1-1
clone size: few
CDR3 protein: CASSLSGQGMDEAFF
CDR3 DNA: TGTGCCAGCAGTTTATCGGGACAGGGGATGGATGAAGCTTTCTTT

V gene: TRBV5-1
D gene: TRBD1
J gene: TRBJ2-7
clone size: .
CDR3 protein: CASRAGTVTYEQYF
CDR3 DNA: TGCGCCAGCAGAGCCGGGACAGTCACCTACGAGCAGTACTTC

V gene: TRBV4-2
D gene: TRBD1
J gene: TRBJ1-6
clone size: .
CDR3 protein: CASSQDSPRQGISPLHF
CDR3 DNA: TGTGCCAGCAGCCAAGATTCGCCACGACAGGGGATCTCACCCCTCCACTTT

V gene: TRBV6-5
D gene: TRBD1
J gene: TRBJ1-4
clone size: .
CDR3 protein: CASSPGQMIREKLFF
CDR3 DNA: TGTGCCAGCAGTCCGGGACAGATGATAAGGGAAAAACTGTTTTTT

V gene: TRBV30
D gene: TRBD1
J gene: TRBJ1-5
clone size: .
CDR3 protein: CAWSRGTGDRSNQPQHF
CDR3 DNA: TGTGCCTGGAGTCGGGGGACAGGCGATCGCAGCAATCAGCCCCAGCATTTT

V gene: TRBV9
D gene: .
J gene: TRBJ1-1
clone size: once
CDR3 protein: CASSDGANTEAFF
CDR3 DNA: TGTGCCAGCAGCGATGGGGCGAACACTGAAGCTTTCTTT

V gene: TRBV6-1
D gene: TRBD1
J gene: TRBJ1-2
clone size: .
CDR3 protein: CASSEVGQGSYTF
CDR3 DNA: TGTGCCAGCAGTGAAGTCGGACAGGGTAGCTACACCTTC

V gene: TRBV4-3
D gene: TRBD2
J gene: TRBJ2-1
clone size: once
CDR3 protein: CASSQAWTSGEYNEQFF
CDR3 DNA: TGCGCCAGCAGCCAAGCTTGGACTAGCGGGGAATACAATGAGCAGTTCTTC

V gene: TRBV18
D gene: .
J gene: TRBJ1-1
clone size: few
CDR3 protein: CASSPLPQDANTEAFF
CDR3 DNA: TGTGCCAGCTCACCATTGCCACAGGACGCTAACACTGAAGCTTTCTTT

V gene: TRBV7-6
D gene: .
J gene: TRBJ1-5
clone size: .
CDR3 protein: CASSFVNQPQHF
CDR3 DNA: TGTGCCAGCAGCTTCGTCAATCAGCCCCAGCATTTT

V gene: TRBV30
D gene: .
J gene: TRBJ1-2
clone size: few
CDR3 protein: CAWSIANYGYTF
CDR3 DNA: TGTGCCTGGAGCATAGCTAACTATGGCTACACCTTC

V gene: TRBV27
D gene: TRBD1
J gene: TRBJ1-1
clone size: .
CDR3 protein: CASGSGTGSFGAFF
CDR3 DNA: TGTGCCAGTGGGTCCGGGACAGGCAGTTTTGGGGCTTTCTTT

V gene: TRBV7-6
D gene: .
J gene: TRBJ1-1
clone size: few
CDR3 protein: CASSYTAGTEAFF
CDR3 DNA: TGTGCCAGCAGCTATACCGCCGGGACTGAAGCTTTCTTT

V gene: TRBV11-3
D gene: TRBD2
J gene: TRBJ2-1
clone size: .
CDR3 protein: CASSLGTSGGKFF
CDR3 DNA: TGTGCCAGCAGCTTAGGGACTAGCGGGGGTAAGTTCTTC

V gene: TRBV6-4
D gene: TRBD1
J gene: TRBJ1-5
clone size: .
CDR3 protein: CASRKQGGFSNQPQHF
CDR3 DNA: TGTGCCAGCAGGAAACAGGGGGGGTTCAGCAATCAGCCCCAGCATTTT

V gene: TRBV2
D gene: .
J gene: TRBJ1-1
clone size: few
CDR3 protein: CASRILGAAAFF
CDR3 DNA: TGTGCCAGCAGGATCCTTGGGGCGGCGGCTTTCTTT

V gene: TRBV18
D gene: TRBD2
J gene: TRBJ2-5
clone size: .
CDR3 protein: CASSPPAGGVEETQYF
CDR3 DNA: TGTGCCAGCTCACCACCGGCGGGGGGGGTAGAAGAGACCCAGTACTTC

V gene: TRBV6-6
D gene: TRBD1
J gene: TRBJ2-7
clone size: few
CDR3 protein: CASSATGVLSYEQYF
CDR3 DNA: TGTGCCAGCAGTGCTACAGGGGTCCTCTCCTACGAGCAGTACTTC

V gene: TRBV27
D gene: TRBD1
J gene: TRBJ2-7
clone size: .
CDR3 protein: CASSPWDSQDEQYF
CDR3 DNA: TGTGCCAGCAGTCCTTGGGACAGCCAGGACGAGCAGTACTTC

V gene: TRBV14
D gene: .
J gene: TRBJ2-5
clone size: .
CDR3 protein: CASSQDLQETQYF
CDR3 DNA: TGTGCCAGCAGCCAAGATCTCCAAGAGACCCAGTACTTC

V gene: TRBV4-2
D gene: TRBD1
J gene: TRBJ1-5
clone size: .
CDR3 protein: CASSQARTGDSNQPQHF
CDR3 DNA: TGTGCCAGCAGCCAAGCTAGGACAGGAGATAGCAATCAGCCCCAGCATTTT

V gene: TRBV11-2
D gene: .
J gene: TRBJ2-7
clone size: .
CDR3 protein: CASSLQYEQYF
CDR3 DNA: TGTGCCAGCAGCTTGCAGTACGAGCAGTACTTC

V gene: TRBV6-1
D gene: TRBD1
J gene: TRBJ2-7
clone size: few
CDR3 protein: CASRGTGDSYEQYF
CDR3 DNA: TGTGCCAGCAGGGGGACAGGGGATTCCTACGAGCAGTACTTC

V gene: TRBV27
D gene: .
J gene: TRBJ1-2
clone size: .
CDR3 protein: CASSPPGNYGYTF
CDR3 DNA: TGTGCCAGCAGCCCTCCGGGTAACTATGGCTACACCTTC

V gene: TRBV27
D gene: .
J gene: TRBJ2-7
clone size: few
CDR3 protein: CASSLSMGDRPYEQYF
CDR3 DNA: TGTGCCAGCAGTTTATCGATGGGAGACCGCCCCTACGAGCAGTACTTC

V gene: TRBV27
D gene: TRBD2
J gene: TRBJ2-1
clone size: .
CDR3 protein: CASSLLGSGGPSDEQFF
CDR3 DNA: TGTGCCAGCAGTCTCCTAGGGAGCGGGGGCCCCTCGGATGAGCAGTTCTTC

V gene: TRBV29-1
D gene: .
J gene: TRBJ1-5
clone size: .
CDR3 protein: CSVARGGNQPQHF
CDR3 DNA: TGCAGCGTTGCCAGGGGAGGGAATCAGCCCCAGCATTTT

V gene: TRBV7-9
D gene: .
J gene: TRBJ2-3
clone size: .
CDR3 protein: CASSLSGADTQYF
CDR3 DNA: TGTGCCAGCAGCCTATCAGGGGCAGATACGCAGTATTTT

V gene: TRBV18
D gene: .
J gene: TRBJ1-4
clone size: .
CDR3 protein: CASSGTDGEKLFF
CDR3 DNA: TGTGCCAGCTCAGGTACAGACGGTGAAAAACTGTTTTTT

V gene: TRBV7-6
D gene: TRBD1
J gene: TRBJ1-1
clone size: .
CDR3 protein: CASRQAGTGNYTEAFF
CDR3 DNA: TGTGCCAGCAGACAAGCCGGGACAGGGAATTACACTGAAGCTTTCTTT

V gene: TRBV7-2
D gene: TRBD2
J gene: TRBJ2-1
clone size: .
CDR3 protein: CASSQGLAGGHYEQFF
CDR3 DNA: TGTGCCAGCAGCCAGGGACTAGCGGGGGGGCACTATGAGCAGTTCTTC

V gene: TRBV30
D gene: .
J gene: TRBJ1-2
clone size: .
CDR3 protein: CAWSNRAYGYTF
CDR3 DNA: TGTGCCTGGAGTAACAGGGCTTATGGCTACACCTTC

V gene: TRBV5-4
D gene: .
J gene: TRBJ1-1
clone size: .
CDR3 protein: CASSSRDSRPEAFF
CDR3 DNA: TGTGCCAGCAGCTCACGGGACTCCCGGCCTGAAGCTTTCTTT

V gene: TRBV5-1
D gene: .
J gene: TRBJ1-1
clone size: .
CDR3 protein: CASSSDGVNTEAFF
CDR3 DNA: TGCGCCAGCAGCTCCGACGGGGTGAACACTGAAGCTTTCTTT

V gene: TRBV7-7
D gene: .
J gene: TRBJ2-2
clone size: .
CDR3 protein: CASSLAERQVTGELFF
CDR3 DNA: TGTGCTAGCAGCTTAGCGGAAAGACAGGTCACCGGGGAGCTGTTTTTT

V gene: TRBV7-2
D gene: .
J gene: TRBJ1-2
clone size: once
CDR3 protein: CASSPYGQYGYTF
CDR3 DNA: TGTGCCAGCAGCCCTTATGGGCAGTATGGCTACACCTTC

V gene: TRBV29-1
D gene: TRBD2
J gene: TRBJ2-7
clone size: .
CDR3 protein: CSVEEPGRAYEQYF
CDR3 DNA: TGCAGCGTTGAAGAACCAGGGAGGGCCTACGAGCAGTACTTC

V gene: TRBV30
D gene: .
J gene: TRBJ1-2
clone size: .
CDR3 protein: CAWRIFGGDWGYTF
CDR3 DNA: TGTGCCTGGAGGATCTTTGGGGGGGATTGGGGCTACACCTTC

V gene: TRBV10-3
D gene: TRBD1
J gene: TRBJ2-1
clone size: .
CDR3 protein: CAISVDRGEQFF
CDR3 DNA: TGTGCCATCAGTGTTGACAGGGGTGAGCAGTTCTTC

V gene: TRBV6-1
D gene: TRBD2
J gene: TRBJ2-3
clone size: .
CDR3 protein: CASSDTWAGGPGTDTQYF
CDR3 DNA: TGTGCCAGCAGTGATACTTGGGCGGGGGGGCCGGGCACAGATACGCAGTATTTT

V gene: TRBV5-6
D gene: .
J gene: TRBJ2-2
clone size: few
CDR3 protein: CASSLAAQPHGELFF
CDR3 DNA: TGTGCCAGCAGCTTGGCCGCACAGCCCCACGGGGAGCTGTTTTTT

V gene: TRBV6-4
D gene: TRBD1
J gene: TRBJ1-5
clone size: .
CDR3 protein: CASSDPDRENQPQHF
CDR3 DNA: TGTGCCAGCAGTGACCCGGACAGGGAAAATCAGCCCCAGCATTTT

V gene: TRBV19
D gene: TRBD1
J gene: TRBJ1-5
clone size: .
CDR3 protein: CASSRTGPVRLPQHF
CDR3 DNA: TGTGCCAGTAGTAGGACAGGTCCGGTGAGATTGCCCCAGCATTTT

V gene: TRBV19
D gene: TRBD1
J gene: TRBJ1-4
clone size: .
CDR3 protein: CASCGTGFEKLFF
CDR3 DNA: TGTGCCAGTTGCGGGACAGGGTTTGAAAAACTGTTTTTT

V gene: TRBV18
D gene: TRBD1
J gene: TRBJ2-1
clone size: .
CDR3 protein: CASSPTGVSFF
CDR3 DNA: TGTGCCAGCTCACCGACAGGGGTTTCGTTCTTC